One and the same sample provided the 16 T cell receptor beta chains below, sequenced in a study of blood T cell repertoires in COVID-19. Clones were read by immunoSEQ multiplex PCR, and TCRdb kept only the in-frame ones, dropping some. The profile covers about 300,000 clones, with over 70% appearing a single time and 1% to 1.5% taken by the ten largest. Material: peripheral blood. All receptors derive from a woman in her 50s with acute or convalescent COVID-19.

This clone was seen a handful of times. The V gene is TRBV11-2, the J gene TRBJ2-1; no definite D call. Trimming took 5 bases from V and 1 from J, leaving 9 bases between them. Germline lookup yields CDR1 SGHAT and CDR2 FQNNGV. The length of the CDR3 is 14 residues. CDR3 nucleotides: TGTGCCAGCAGCCCCCTTAGATCCTACAATGAGCAGTTCTTC. This sequence encodes CASSPLRSYNEQFF. The full variable domain, with the rest looked up from reference TRBV11-2 and TRBJ2-1, is EAGVAQSPRYKIIEKRQSVAFWCNPISGHATLYWYQQILGQGPKLLIQFQNNGVVDDSQLPKDRFSAERLKGVDSTLKIQPAKLEDSAVYLCASSPLRSYNEQFFGPGTRLTVL.

This chain links TRBV18 with TRBJ2-2, with D perhaps matching TRBD2 (5 bases). From germline, CDR1 is KGHSH and CDR2 LQKENI. This CDR3 is 14 amino acids long. Trimming took off 5 bases at V and 6 bases at J, with 13 bases between the two ends. Here the CDR3 reads CASSSSPAAGELFF. The CDR3 nucleotides are TGTGCCAGCTCATCCTCTCCAGCGGCCGGGGAGCTGTTTTTT.

This clone was observed a single time. The chain combines TRBV18 with TRBJ2-3, with D perhaps matching TRBD1 (7 bases). The V and J ends lost 3 bases and 5 bases respectively, with 18 bases between them. Germline values: CDR1 KGHSH, CDR2 LQKENI. The CDR3 is made up of 16 amino acids. CDR3 sequence: CASSPRQGGGGDTQYF. The CDR3 DNA reads TGTGCCAGCTCACCTCGACAGGGAGGAGGGGGAGATACGCAGTATTTT.

The gene calls are TRBV5-4 and TRBJ2-1; D perhaps matches TRBD2 (6 bases). This CDR3 has 15 amino acids. The germline gives CDR1 SGHNT, CDR2 YYREEE (reference sequence). Trimming shortened V by 0 bases and J by 10 bases, and 17 bases separated the two germline ends. As DNA, the CDR3 is TGTGCCAGCAGCTTGGCAATTCCGGGACTTAAAGAGCAGTTCTTC. Protein sequence: CASSLAIPGLKEQFF.

On this clone itself: Germline is not matched at one junction end, which may reflect a read error. This specimen includes other DNA sequences encoding the same CDR3. The gene calls are TRBV7-8 and TRBJ2-2; D is uncertain. The CDR3 is 12 residues long. Germline V gene lookup returns CDR1 SGHVS and CDR2 FQNEAQ. The CDR3 coding sequence is TGTGCCAGCAGCCCAGACTCCGGAGAGCTGTTTTTT. Translating gives CASSPDSGELFF.

The rearrangement uses TRBV24-1 and TRBJ1-2; TRBD1 agrees at 8 bases. Germline CDR1 and CDR2: KGHDR and SFDVKD. This CDR3 comprises 12 residues. Trimming cost V 4 bases and J 8 bases; bases outside gene matches: 2. CDR3 nucleotides: TGTGCCACCAGTGACCCAGGGGGCGGCTACACCTTC. It codes for CATSDPGGGYTF.

The V and J genes are TRBV4-1 and TRBJ2-2; the D gene is possibly TRBD1 (5 bases). The CDR3 is 16 amino acids. Germline V lookup: CDR1 MGHRA, CDR2 YSYEKL. Trimming stripped 1 base from V and 6 bases from J, with 15 bases between. The CDR3, as DNA: TGCGCCAGCAGCCAAGCCTCCGTATTAGGGGCCGGGGAGCTGTTTTTT. As protein: CASSQASVLGAGELFF.

The chain has TRBV30 and TRBJ2-5, with D possibly matching TRBD1 (6 bases). This CDR3 comprises 24 residues. Germline V CDR1 and CDR2: GTSNPN, SVGIG (reference sequence). V dropped 3 bases and J dropped 0 bases, with 41 bases sitting between them. For the CDR3, the DNA is TGTGCCTGGAGGACAGTTTGGGAGTCGGACGCAGGGGACGGCTCCCTCGCCAACCAAGAGACCCAGTACTTC. Protein: CAWRTVWESDAGDGSLANQETQYF.

The J gene is TRBJ2-3, the V gene TRBV12-5; 7 bases line up with TRBD1. The V gene's germline CDR1 is LGHNT and CDR2 FRNRAP. V lost 3 bases to trimming and J lost 6 bases; unmatched junction nucleotides: 3. The CDR3 runs 13 residues. In DNA, the CDR3 is TGTGCTAGTGGTTTAGAACAGGGGGATACGCAGTATTTT. It codes for CASGLEQGDTQYF.

The V and J genes are TRBV21-1 and TRBJ1-5; the D call TRBD1 from the table was never checked on the DNA. TRBV21-1 is annotated as a pseudogene. This CDR3 spans 13 amino acids. CDR3 nucleotides: TGTGCCAGCTCTAGACAGGGATGGCAGCCCCAGCATTTT. Translated: CASSRQGWQPQHF.

J is TRBJ2-5 and V is TRBV5-4; a possible D gene is TRBD2 (5 bases). Germline lookup yields CDR1 SGHNT and CDR2 YYREEE (reference sequence). The CDR3 totals 14 residues. V was shortened by 0 bases and J by 0 bases, with 6 bases between the two germline ends. The CDR3 sequence is CASSLGGYQETQYF. The CDR3 coding sequence is TGTGCCAGCAGCTTGGGCGGGTACCAAGAGACCCAGTACTTC.

This chain links TRBV6-4 with TRBJ2-7, with TRBD2 identical over 7 bases. J was trimmed by 12 bases and V by 9 bases; bases with no gene match: 26. The CDR3 length is 16 residues. CDR1 MRHNA and CDR2 SNTAGT come from the germline V gene. The CDR3 coding sequence is TGTGCCAGTCCGTTACCCTTGACTAGCTACGCTCGAGGTCGGTACTTC. Translation: CASPLPLTSYARGRYF.

The chain joins TRBV28 to TRBJ2-7; D uncertain. In germline, CDR1 is MDHEN, CDR2 SYDVKM. This CDR3 has 12 residues. V lost 4 bases and J lost 3, with 7 bases in between. The CDR3: CASSSPRYEQYF. CDR3 bases: TGTGCCAGCAGTTCCCCCCGCTACGAGCAGTACTTC.

The J gene is TRBJ2-1, the V gene TRBV5-4, with 8 positions matching TRBD1. Germline CDR1 SGHNT, CDR2 YYREEE (reference sequence). The V gene end was trimmed by 3 bases and the J gene end by 2 bases; junction bases not matched to a gene: 1. The CDR3 spans 14 residues. In DNA form, the CDR3 reads TGTGCCAGCAGCTCGGGACAGGCCTACAATGAGCAGTTCTTC. This codes for CASSSGQAYNEQFF. The whole variable domain, remainder taken from reference TRBV5-4 and TRBJ2-1, is ETGVTQSPTHLIKTRGQQVTLRCSSQSGHNTVSWYQQALGQGPQFIFQYYREEENGRGNFPPRFSGLQFPNYSSELNVNALELDDSALYLCASSSGQAYNEQFFGPGTRLTVL.

The chain recombines TRBV6-2 or TRBV6-3 with TRBJ2-2; 12 bases are shared with TRBD2. The CDR3 is 15 residues long. Trimming removed 6 bases from V and 5 bases from J; junction bases left unmatched: 4. Germline V gene sequence: CDR1 MNHEY, CDR2 SVGEGT. In DNA form, the CDR3 reads TGTGCCAGCAGCTTGACTAGCGGGAGAACCGGGGAGCTGTTTTTT. Its translation is CASSLTSGRTGELFF.

The chain joins TRBV27 to TRBJ1-1; a possible D gene is TRBD1 (5 bases). V was cut by 4 bases and J by 5 bases, with 14 bases left in between. From germline, CDR1 is MNHEY and CDR2 SMNVEV (reference sequence). The CDR3 loop spans 14 amino acids. CDR3 residues: CASSSRGGWTEAFF. The CDR3 nucleotides are TGTGCCAGCAGTTCCCGGGGGGGGTGGACTGAAGCTTTCTTT.